This T cell receptor beta chain was recorded in a study of blood T cell repertoires in COVID-19. Overall study: The United States, Italy and Spain provided the acute and convalescent COVID-19 samples.

How the authors handled the data: Reference gene primers were amplified, and this amplification served to estimate nucleated cell counts. The table came from immunoSEQ multiplex PCR; TCRdb's copy has only in-frame clones and leaves some out. Clone size and the V and J calls come from that table; the DNA yielded D and trimming. The table shows about 130,000 clones, with 85% occurring only once. The CDR3 runs to 17 residues. CDR1 and CDR2 (germline): MGHDK, SYGVNS. The V gene lost 3 bases and the J gene lost 1 base, with 19 bases spanning the gap. This clonotype originated in a man of 80 years or more with active or convalescent COVID-19. The genes are TRBV25-1 and TRBJ2-7; perhaps TRBD2 as D (6 bases). The sequenced sample consisted of peripheral blood. The CDR3 loop reads CASSDRVRAGPSYEQYF. The CDR3 DNA sequence: TGTGCCAGCAGTGACCGGGTTAGGGCGGGACCGTCCTACGAGCAGTACTTC.